Below are 28 T cell receptor beta chains sequenced from a single sample in a study of shared clonotypes between healthy human individuals. The method was immunoSEQ multiplex PCR; TCRdb's version includes in-frame clones alone and lacks a portion of them. In the table there are 2 million to 2.5 million clones, 93% of which are singletons. The source material was naive CD4+ T cells from PBMCs. Subset noted: CD45RA+ positively selected. These receptors all stem from a man aged 18 to 29 in good health. Some clones in this sample may be carry-over from other donors' samples.

The rearrangement uses TRBV15 and TRBJ2-1, with D unclear. The CDR3 has 15 residues. Germline CDR1 reads LNHNV; CDR2 reads YYDKDF (reference sequence). The V end lost 2 bases, the J end lost 6 bases, and 14 bases lay between the germline ends. In DNA form, the CDR3 reads TGTGCCACCAGCAGAAAAAGCCCCAGTGTCAATGAGCAGTTCTTC. It codes for CATSRKSPSVNEQFF.

This rearrangement joins TRBV28 to TRBJ1-1, with D unresolved. The ends were cut back, 5 bases at V and 1 base at J, with 14 bases in the middle. CDR1 is MDHEN, CDR2 SYDVKM, per germline. The CDR3 loop spans 15 amino acids. The CDR3: CASSPRGAANTEAFF. CDR3 nucleotides: TGTGCCAGCAGTCCCCGAGGTGCAGCGAACACTGAAGCTTTCTTT.

The chain is built from TRBV5-1 and TRBJ2-1; a weak D match, TRBD1 (6 bases). The V and J ends lost 0 bases and 4 bases respectively, with 11 bases between them. The CDR3 sequence is 15 residues long. The germline CDR1 and CDR2 sequences are SGHRS and YFSETQ. CDR3 amino acids: CASSLGQGKYNEQFF. The CDR3, as DNA: TGCGCCAGCAGCTTGGGGCAGGGGAAGTACAATGAGCAGTTCTTC.

The chain has TRBV27 and TRBJ2-1, with TRBD1 identical over 9 bases. V was clipped by 6 bases and J by 8 bases; unmatched bases: 8. CDR3 size: 14 residues. Germline V lookup: CDR1 MNHEY, CDR2 SMNVEV (reference sequence). The CDR3 sequence is CASSRDRVYDEQFF. In DNA, the CDR3 is TGTGCCAGCAGCCGGGACAGGGTATATGATGAGCAGTTCTTC.

The chain joins TRBV15 to TRBJ2-3; D ambiguous. The CDR3 has 12 residues. Trimming stripped 4 bases from V and 6 bases from J, with 8 bases between. Germline V gene data show CDR1 as LNHNV and CDR2 as YYDKDF (reference sequence). The CDR3 loop reads CATSITLDTQYF. The CDR3, as DNA: TGTGCCACCAGCATAACCCTCGATACGCAGTATTTT.

This chain uses TRBV10-1 with TRBJ2-6; D gene uncertain. This CDR3 region has 13 residues. Germline V gives CDR1 WNHNN, CDR2 SYGVQD (reference sequence). The V gene lost 4 bases and the J gene lost 3 bases, with 4 bases spanning the gap. CDR3 coding DNA: TGCGCCAGCAGTGCTAATGGGGCCAACGTCCTGACTTTC. Protein: CASSANGANVLTF.

The chain uses TRBV28 and TRBJ2-6; D is undetermined. The CDR3 runs 14 residues. Looked up from germline, CDR1 is MDHEN and CDR2 is SYDVKM. V was shortened by 8 bases and J by 2 bases, with 10 bases between the two germline ends. This CDR3 is CASDPATGANVLTF. In DNA form, the CDR3 reads TGTGCCAGCGATCCGGCTACTGGGGCCAACGTCCTGACTTTC.

The gene calls are TRBV5-1 and TRBJ2-7; no firm D call. The V gene lost 3 bases and the J gene lost 7 bases, with 17 bases spanning the gap. CDR3 length: 14 amino acids. Germline V lookup: CDR1 SGHRS, CDR2 YFSETQ. The CDR3 DNA is TGCGCCAGCAGCTGGTCCGGGCAACCTGGGGAGCAGTACTTC. Its translation: CASSWSGQPGEQYF.

V usage is TRBV5-1 and J usage is TRBJ2-3; a possible D gene is TRBD2 (5 bases). Trimming pared 5 bases from V and 4 bases from J, leaving 17 bases between. The CDR3 loop spans 15 amino acids. The V gene's germline CDR1 is SGHRS and CDR2 YFSETQ. Written as DNA, the CDR3 is TGCGCCAGCAGGTTGAGGGAGTTTTTCGCAGATACGCAGTATTTT. Its protein is CASRLREFFADTQYF.

The V call is TRBV18, the J call TRBJ1-4; D uncertain. Trimming took 6 bases from V and 0 from J, leaving 14 bases between them. CDR3 size: 16 residues. Germline values: CDR1 KGHSH, CDR2 LQKENI. CDR3: CASSNQIPATNEKLFF. Here the CDR3 DNA reads TGTGCCAGCTCGAATCAGATCCCCGCAACTAATGAAAAACTGTTTTTT.

This clone was seen once. The rearrangement links TRBV28 to TRBJ2-1; 11 positions match TRBD2. The V segment lost 2 bases and the J segment 8 bases; nucleotides outside the gene matches: 8. CDR1 and CDR2 (germline): MDHEN, SYDVKM. The CDR3 length is 16 residues. CDR3 bases: TGTGCCAGCAGTTTACCTAGCGGGAGGATTAGTGATGAGCAGTTCTTC. Protein: CASSLPSGRISDEQFF.

The V gene is TRBV5-1, the J gene TRBJ2-1, with TRBD2 identical over 14 bases. The CDR3 consists of 18 residues. J gave up 8 bases and V 0 bases, and 10 bases lay outside the gene matches. Germline CDR1 and CDR2: SGHRS and YFSETQ. The CDR3 sequence: CASSLGATSGRAIDEQFF. CDR3 bases: TGCGCCAGCAGCTTGGGGGCGACTAGCGGGAGGGCCATCGATGAGCAGTTCTTC.

The sample holds a few counts of this clone. The chain uses TRBV4-1 and TRBJ1-1; a possible D gene is TRBD1 (5 bases). The V end was cut by 2 bases, the J end by 0 bases, with 10 bases between. This CDR3 comprises 15 residues. Germline assignment: CDR1 MGHRA and CDR2 YSYEKL. CDR3 DNA sequence: TGCGCCAGCAGCCAACTAGGGACCGTGAACACTGAAGCTTTCTTT. Its protein is CASSQLGTVNTEAFF.

The V and J genes are TRBV10-3 and TRBJ2-3; 8 positions match TRBD1. With 0 bases clipped from V and 2 bases from J, the junction kept 4 bases outside the gene matches. Per the germline V gene, CDR1 is ENHRY and CDR2 is SYGVKD. CDR3 size: 16 residues. The DNA of the CDR3 is TGTGCCATCAGTGAGTCGGGGACAGGAGACACAGATACGCAGTATTTT. Protein product: CAISESGTGDTDTQYF.

The chain couples TRBV6-5 to TRBJ2-3; the D is unclear. V was clipped by 7 bases and J by 3 bases, with 17 bases between them. The germline V gene encodes CDR1 MNHEY and CDR2 SVGAGI. This CDR3 is 15 amino acids long. CDR3 bases: TGTGCCAGCACCTCACGGTCGTTAGGTACAGATACGCAGTATTTT. It is translated as CASTSRSLGTDTQYF.

This clone was picked up one time. The sample carries other DNA sequences with the same CDR3. CDR3 protein: CASSPGQRETQYF. The CDR3 coding sequence is TGTGCCAGCTCACCGGGACAGAGAGAGACCCAGTACTTC. This chain uses TRBV18 with TRBJ2-5, with 7 bases matching TRBD1. With 3 bases clipped from V and 4 bases from J, the junction kept 2 bases outside the gene matches. Germline V gene data show CDR1 as KGHSH and CDR2 as LQKENI. The CDR3 spans 13 residues.

The chain links TRBV28 to TRBJ2-7; TRBD1 agrees at 8 bases. V gave up 3 bases and J gave up 2 bases; unmatched junction bases: 15. Germline V gives CDR1 MDHEN, CDR2 SYDVKM. The CDR3 is made up of 18 amino acids. The CDR3 coding sequence is TGTGCCAGCAGTTTTAATCCTGGAACAGGGGGAGCCACCTACGAGCAGTACTTC. Translating gives CASSFNPGTGGATYEQYF.

The gene calls are TRBV6-1 and TRBJ1-2; maybe TRBD1 (6 bases). This CDR3 spans 18 amino acids. V shed 0 bases and J shed 0 bases, with 17 bases lying between them. Looked up from germline, CDR1 is MNHNS and CDR2 is SASEGT. Here the CDR3 reads CASSEATFDRLANYGYTF. As DNA, the CDR3 is TGTGCCAGCAGTGAAGCTACCTTCGACAGGTTAGCTAACTATGGCTACACCTTC.

This chain uses TRBV28 with TRBJ2-7; TRBD1 matches at 9 bases. V trimming: 2 bases; J trimming: 6 bases; junction bases outside the gene matches: 2. CDR1 MDHEN and CDR2 SYDVKM come from the germline V gene. The CDR3 length is 13 residues. CDR3 region: CASSLAGQGEQYF. In DNA, the CDR3 is TGTGCCAGCAGTTTAGCGGGACAGGGCGAGCAGTACTTC.

Only a few counts were recorded for this clone. This chain links TRBV5-4 with TRBJ1-1; no definite D call. Germline loops: CDR1 SGHNT, CDR2 YYREEE (reference sequence). The CDR3 consists of 15 residues. Between the trimmed V and J ends, which lost 3 bases and 1 base, there was a span of 13 bases. CDR3 residues: CASSSSLDGNTEAFF. The DNA for the CDR3 is TGTGCCAGCAGCTCCTCCCTGGACGGGAACACTGAAGCTTTCTTT.

This chain links TRBV7-9 with TRBJ2-7; the D is unclear. The CDR3 totals 13 residues. Germline V gives CDR1 SEHNR, CDR2 FQNEAQ (reference sequence). Trimming left V 3 bases short and J 2 bases short, with 8 bases between. The CDR3 DNA follows: TGTGCCAGCAGCTTTTGGCCCCCCTACGAGCAGTACTTC. Translated: CASSFWPPYEQYF.

This chain links TRBV7-2 with TRBJ1-1, with D possibly matching TRBD1 (5 bases). CDR1 is SGHTA and CDR2 is FQGNSA in the germline V gene. The CDR3 consists of 14 residues. V gave up 4 bases and J gave up 0 bases, with 9 bases separating them. This CDR3 is CASSSTVMNTEAFF. For the CDR3, the DNA is TGTGCCAGCAGCTCGACAGTCATGAACACTGAAGCTTTCTTT.

The chain combines TRBV7-2 with TRBJ1-1; D not resolved. V gave up 3 bases and J gave up 6 bases, with 5 bases separating them. Germline CDR1 is SGHTA and CDR2 is FQGNSA. The length of the CDR3 is 11 residues. For the CDR3, the DNA is TGTGCCAGCAGCTTTGCGGCTGAAGCTTTCTTT. Protein sequence: CASSFAAEAFF. Full variable domain (outside the CDR3, taken from reference TRBV7-2 and TRBJ1-1): GAGVSQSPSNKVTEKGKDVELRCDPISGHTALYWYRQSLGQGLEFLIYFQGNSAPDKSGLPSDRFSAERTGGSVSTLTIQRTQQEDSAVYLCASSFAAEAFFGQGTRLTVV.

This clone occurred a few times. This chain uses TRBV5-1 with TRBJ1-1; the D is unclear. Trimming left V 4 bases short and J 2 bases short, with 6 bases between. Per the germline V gene, CDR1 is SGHRS and CDR2 is YFSETQ. The CDR3 has 12 residues. The CDR3 spells CASSQTNTEAFF. As DNA, the CDR3 is TGCGCCAGCAGCCAAACAAACACTGAAGCTTTCTTT.

J is TRBJ1-5 and V is TRBV27; D uncertain. CDR1 is MNHEY and CDR2 is SMNVEV in the germline V gene (reference sequence). The V end lost 2 bases, the J end lost 0 bases, and 8 bases lay between the germline ends. The CDR3 contains 15 residues. CDR3 sequence (DNA): TGTGCCAGCAGTTTACGGAGAGGTAGCAATCAGCCCCAGCATTTT. Its translation: CASSLRRGSNQPQHF.

The chain links TRBV27 to TRBJ2-2; TRBD2 might be the D (6 bases). The CDR3 runs to 15 residues. Per germline, CDR1 MNHEY and CDR2 SMNVEV (reference sequence). Trimming removed 6 bases from V and 2 bases from J, with 13 bases in between. The CDR3 here is CASRGFGGNTGELFF. As DNA, the CDR3 is TGTGCCAGCAGAGGTTTCGGGGGAAACACCGGGGAGCTGTTTTTT.

The chain uses TRBV18 and TRBJ2-1; D may be TRBD2 (6 bases). V dropped 0 bases and J dropped 8 bases, with 11 bases sitting between them. Looked up from germline, CDR1 is KGHSH and CDR2 is LQKENI. The CDR3 length is 14 residues. CDR3 region: CASSPPGLLDEQFF. The CDR3 DNA is TGTGCCAGCTCACCACCGGGACTGCTCGATGAGCAGTTCTTC.

Concerning this clone: The conserved phenylalanine or tryptophan normally closing the CDR3 is absent here, so this likely arose from a read error. No DNA is shown, since the ends of the CDR3 on it are uncertain; the CDR3 is the one TCRdb lists. This rearrangement joins TRBV6-1 to TRBJ1-1. Inclusive of both ends, the CDR3 amounts to 10 amino acids. Germline V gene lookup returns CDR1 MNHNS and CDR2 SASEGT. CDR3 region: CASSESRSRI.